The subject of this entry is one TCR beta chain. TCRdb keeps only in-frame clones here, not all; method: immunoSEQ multiplex PCR. The profile shows more than 75,000 clones, 80% to 90% of them singletons. This record belongs to a study of control samples from healthy donors and cancer patients. This CDR3 is 14 amino acids long. V lost 0 bases, J lost 8 bases, and 12 bases lay in between. Germline V gene sequence: CDR1 SGHRS, CDR2 YFSETQ. The sample taken for sequencing was PBMCs. This TCR was recovered from a woman aged 60-75 years with head and neck cancer. The chain employs TRBV5-1 and TRBJ2-1; D possibly corresponds to TRBD2 (5 bases). CDR3 in amino acids: CASSLELAFDEQFF. The CDR3, as DNA: TGCGCCAGCAGCTTGGAGCTAGCTTTCGATGAGCAGTTCTTC.